Shown below are 8 T cell receptor beta chains from a single sample sequenced in a study of graft-versus-host responses after intestinal transplantation. Clones were read by immunoSEQ multiplex PCR, and TCRdb kept only the in-frame ones, dropping some. The table lists 50,000 to 60,000 clones, around 90% of them singletons. Their cognate antigens are unknown. The starting material was unstimulated CD4+ T cells sorted from spleen or lymph node cells, obtained before transplant. The receptors were gathered from a human donor who was the organ donor for an intestinal transplant.

This chain uses TRBV7-9 with TRBJ2-7, with D perhaps matching TRBD1 or TRBD2 (5 bases each). V was clipped by 4 bases and J by 6 bases, with 13 bases between them. Germline lookup yields CDR1 SEHNR and CDR2 FQNEAQ (reference sequence). The CDR3 length is 13 residues. The CDR3 loop reads CASSWDVGVEQYF. CDR3 bases: TGTGCCAGCAGCTGGGACGTAGGGGTCGAGCAGTACTTC.

This rearrangement joins TRBV6-1 to TRBJ2-1; a possible D gene is TRBD2 (5 bases). V was shortened by 7 bases and J by 4 bases, with 8 bases between the two germline ends. Germline CDR1 MNHNS, CDR2 SASEGT. The CDR3 has 12 amino acids. This CDR3 is CASTGRYNEQFF. The CDR3 nucleotides read TGTGCCAGCACTGGGAGATACAATGAGCAGTTCTTC.

This chain uses TRBV27 with TRBJ1-3, with TRBD1 matching over 9 bases. J gave up 2 bases and V 0 bases, and 8 bases lay outside the gene matches. CDR1 MNHEY and CDR2 SMNVEV come from the germline V gene (reference sequence). CDR3 length: 18 amino acids. In DNA, the CDR3 is TGTGCCAGCAGTTTATCCTTCTACAGGGGGCAACCTGGAAACACCATATATTTT. This gives the protein CASSLSFYRGQPGNTIYF.

CDR3 DNA sequence: TGTGCCAGCAGCGTAGGGGTCGGGGCAAGCACAGATACGCAGTATTTT. It yields the protein CASSVGVGASTDTQYF. V and J are TRBV9 and TRBJ2-3; D may be TRBD1 or TRBD2 (5 bases each). V lost 0 bases and J 0 bases, leaving 11 bases between the germline ends. Germline V CDR1 and CDR2: SGDLS, YYNGEE. The CDR3 contains 16 residues.

The rearrangement uses TRBV10-3 and TRBJ2-3; 13 bases agree with TRBD2. Germline values: CDR1 ENHRY, CDR2 SYGVKD. J lost 6 bases, V lost 6 bases, and 6 bases had no gene match. This CDR3 has 15 amino acids. The CDR3 reads CAISRTSGRWDTQYF. The CDR3, as DNA: TGTGCCATCAGCAGGACTAGCGGGAGATGGGATACGCAGTATTTT.

Comments on this clone: Additional DNA sequences in this sample encode the identical CDR3. This sequence joins TRBV2 and TRBJ1-6; no clear D gene. The germline V and J ends were trimmed by 11 bases and 7 bases, with 9 bases remaining between them. In germline, CDR1 is SNHLY, CDR2 FYNNEI. The CDR3 is made up of 11 amino acids. The CDR3 DNA reads TGTGCCTTCGGTACAAATTCACCCCTCCACTTT. It yields the protein CAFGTNSPLHF.

The V gene is TRBV6-5, the J gene TRBJ1-2; D remains ambiguous. The CDR3 covers 14 residues. Germline CDR1 and CDR2: MNHEY and SVGAGI. V was clipped by 5 bases and J by 5 bases, with 15 bases between them. This CDR3 reads CASSTRADLYGYTF. CDR3 in DNA: TGTGCCAGCAGTACTCGGGCAGATCTTTATGGCTACACCTTC.

This chain joins TRBV9 and TRBJ2-3, with 7 bases fitting TRBD2. The germline CDR1 and CDR2 sequences are SGDLS and YYNGEE. The CDR3 loop spans 16 amino acids. The trim removed 0 bases at V and 2 bases at J, leaving 6 bases unmatched. CDR3 protein: CASSVDPGGPTDTQYF. The CDR3 coding sequence is TGTGCCAGCAGCGTAGACCCGGGAGGACCCACAGATACGCAGTATTTT.